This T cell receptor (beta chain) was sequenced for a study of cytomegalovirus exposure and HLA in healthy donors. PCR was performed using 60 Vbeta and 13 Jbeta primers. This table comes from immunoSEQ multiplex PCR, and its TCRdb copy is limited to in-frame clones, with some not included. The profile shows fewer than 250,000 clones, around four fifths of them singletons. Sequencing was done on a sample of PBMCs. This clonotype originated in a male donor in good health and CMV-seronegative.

The CDR3 DNA reads TGCGCCAGCAGTGAAGCGAGGGGGTCGGACACCGGGGAGCTGTTTTTT. Translation: CASSEARGSDTGELFF. J is TRBJ2-2 and V is TRBV10-2, with D maybe TRBD1 (6 bases). CDR1 WSHSY and CDR2 SAAADI come from the germline V gene. The CDR3 extends over 16 amino acids. Trimming left V 3 bases short and J 3 bases short, with 14 bases between.